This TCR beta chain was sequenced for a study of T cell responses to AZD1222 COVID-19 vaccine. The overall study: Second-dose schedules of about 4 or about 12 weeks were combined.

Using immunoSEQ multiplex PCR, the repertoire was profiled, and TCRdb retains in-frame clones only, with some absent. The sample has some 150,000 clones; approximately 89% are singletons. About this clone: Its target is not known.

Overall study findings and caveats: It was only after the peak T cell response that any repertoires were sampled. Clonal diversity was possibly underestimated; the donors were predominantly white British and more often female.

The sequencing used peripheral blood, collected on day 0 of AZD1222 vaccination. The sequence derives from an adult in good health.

The CDR3 here is CASSQGQAIEAFF. The CDR3 DNA follows: TGTGCCAGCAGTCAGGGACAAGCGATTGAAGCTTTCTTT. This chain joins TRBV6-5 and TRBJ1-1; perhaps TRBD1 as D (6 bases). The CDR3 consists of 13 residues. CDR1 and CDR2 (germline): MNHEY, SVGAGI. V lost 5 bases and J lost 7, with 14 bases in between.